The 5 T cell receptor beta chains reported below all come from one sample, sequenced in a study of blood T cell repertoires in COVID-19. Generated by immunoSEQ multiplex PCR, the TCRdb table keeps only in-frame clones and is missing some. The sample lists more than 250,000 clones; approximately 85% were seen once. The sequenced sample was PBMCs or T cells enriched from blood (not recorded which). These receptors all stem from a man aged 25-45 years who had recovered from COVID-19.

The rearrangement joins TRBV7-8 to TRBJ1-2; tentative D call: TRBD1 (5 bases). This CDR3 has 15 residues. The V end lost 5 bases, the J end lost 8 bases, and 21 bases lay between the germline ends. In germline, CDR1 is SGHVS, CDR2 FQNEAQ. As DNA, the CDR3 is TGTGCCAGCAGCCAACCCCCCGGGGCCCGGGGGGGCTACACCTTC. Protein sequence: CASSQPPGARGGYTF.

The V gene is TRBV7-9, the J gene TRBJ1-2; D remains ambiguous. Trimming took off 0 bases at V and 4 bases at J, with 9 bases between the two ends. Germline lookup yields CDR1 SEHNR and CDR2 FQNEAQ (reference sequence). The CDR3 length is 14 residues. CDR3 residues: CASSLAAGLYGYTF. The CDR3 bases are TGTGCCAGCAGCTTAGCCGCGGGCCTCTATGGCTACACCTTC.

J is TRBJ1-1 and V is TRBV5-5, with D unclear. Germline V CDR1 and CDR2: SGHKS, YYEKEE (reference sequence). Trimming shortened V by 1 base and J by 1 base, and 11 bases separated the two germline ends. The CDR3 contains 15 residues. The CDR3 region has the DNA TGTGCCAGCAGCTTGTTTTCCGGTACGAACACTGAAGCTTTCTTT. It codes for CASSLFSGTNTEAFF.

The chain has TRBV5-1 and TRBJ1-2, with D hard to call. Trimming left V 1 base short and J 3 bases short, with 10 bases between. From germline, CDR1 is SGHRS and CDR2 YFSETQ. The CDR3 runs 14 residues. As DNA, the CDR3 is TGCGCCAGCAGCTTGCTCCTGGCGGACTATGGCTACACCTTC. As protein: CASSLLLADYGYTF.

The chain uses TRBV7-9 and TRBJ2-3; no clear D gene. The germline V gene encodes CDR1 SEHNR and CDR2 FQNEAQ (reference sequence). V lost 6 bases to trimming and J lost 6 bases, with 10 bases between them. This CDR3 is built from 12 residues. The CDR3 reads CASSETLDTQYF. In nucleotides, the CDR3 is TGTGCCAGCAGTGAGACTTTGGATACGCAGTATTTT.